Listed below are T cell receptor beta chains from one sample, sequenced in a study of blood T cells in healthy people across ages. Each CDR3 protein is one row after TCRdb ran MiXCR on the 5' RACE reads. The repertoire holds roughly 1.6 million distinct CDR3 sequences, about 35% seen once, with around 11% in the top ten. The sample consisted of blood. The receptors originated from a woman under 40 in good health. CDR3s include the opening cysteine and the closing phenylalanine or tryptophan. The order of the fields is CDR3 protein, CDR3 DNA, V gene, D gene, J gene, clone size. The D gene is left open where the match is weak. Clone size appears in some rows only: once, few, many, or a class for an expanded clone.

CDR3 protein: CASSLAGLSRVATQYF
CDR3 DNA: TGCGCCAGCAGCTTGGCTGGACTTAGTAGAGTTGCGACCCAGTACTTC
V gene: TRBV5-1
D gene: NA
J gene: TRBJ2-5
clone size: few

CDR3 protein: CSARDPGARDEQYF
CDR3 DNA: TGCAGTGCTAGAGACCCAGGCGCTCGGGACGAGCAGTACTTC
V gene: TRBV20-1
D gene: NA
J gene: TRBJ2-7
clone size: NA

CDR3 protein: CSASGLAENIQYF
CDR3 DNA: TGCAGTGCCTCCGGACTAGCGGAAAACATTCAGTACTTC
V gene: TRBV20-1
D gene: TRBD2
J gene: TRBJ2-4
clone size: many

CDR3 protein: CASSYSTRQGDPKINYGYTF
CDR3 DNA: TGTGCCAGCAGTTATTCCACAAGGCAGGGCGACCCCAAGATTAACTATGGCTACACCTTC
V gene: TRBV6-5
D gene: NA
J gene: TRBJ1-2
clone size: NA

CDR3 protein: CSARDRVGEQFF
CDR3 DNA: TGCAGTGCTAGGGACAGGGTGGGTGAGCAGTTCTTC
V gene: TRBV20-1
D gene: TRBD1
J gene: TRBJ2-1
clone size: NA

CDR3 protein: CASSLEIQGEQFF
CDR3 DNA: TGTGCCAGCAGCTTGGAGATACAAGGTGAGCAGTTCTTC
V gene: TRBV11-2
D gene: NA
J gene: TRBJ2-1
clone size: few

CDR3 protein: CSVEGRAGEHPGEQFF
CDR3 DNA: TGCAGCGTTGAGGGTCGAGCGGGGGAGCACCCCGGTGAGCAGTTCTTC
V gene: TRBV29-1
D gene: TRBD2
J gene: TRBJ2-1
clone size: many

CDR3 protein: CSAREEERGVQDTQYF
CDR3 DNA: TGCAGTGCTAGAGAAGAGGAGCGGGGGGTTCAAGATACGCAGTATTTT
V gene: TRBV20-1
D gene: TRBD2
J gene: TRBJ2-3
clone size: NA

CDR3 protein: CSARDKRRTHPYEQYF
CDR3 DNA: TGCAGTGCTAGGGATAAGCGGAGAACCCATCCCTACGAGCAGTACTTC
V gene: TRBV20-1
D gene: NA
J gene: TRBJ2-7
clone size: NA

CDR3 protein: CASSLVVSGETQFF
CDR3 DNA: TGTGCCAGCAGCTTAGTGGTTAGTGGTGAGACCCAGTTCTTC
V gene: TRBV7-2
D gene: NA
J gene: TRBJ2-1
clone size: NA

CDR3 protein: CATSTGWGVETQYF
CDR3 DNA: TGTGCCACCAGCACGGGGTGGGGGGTCGAGACCCAGTACTTC
V gene: TRBV15
D gene: NA
J gene: TRBJ2-5
clone size: NA

CDR3 protein: CASSDDLEQYF
CDR3 DNA: TGTGCCAGCAGCGACGATCTCGAGCAGTACTTC
V gene: TRBV2
D gene: NA
J gene: TRBJ2-7
clone size: few

CDR3 protein: CASSARHDTEAFF
CDR3 DNA: TGTGCCAGCAGTGCCCGGCACGACACTGAAGCTTTCTTT
V gene: TRBV6-6
D gene: NA
J gene: TRBJ1-1
clone size: NA

CDR3 protein: CASSFSQGAEFF
CDR3 DNA: TGTGCCAGCAGCTTTTCTCAGGGGGCGGAGTTCTTC
V gene: TRBV7-9
D gene: TRBD1
J gene: TRBJ2-1
clone size: once

CDR3 protein: CASSLDGFGQPQHF
CDR3 DNA: TGCGCCAGCAGCTTGGACGGGTTCGGTCAGCCCCAGCATTTT
V gene: TRBV5-1
D gene: NA
J gene: TRBJ1-5
clone size: once

CDR3 protein: CASSLLQGSTEAFF
CDR3 DNA: TGTGCCAGCAGTTTACTTCAGGGGTCGACTGAAGCTTTCTTT
V gene: TRBV27
D gene: NA
J gene: TRBJ1-1
clone size: NA

CDR3 protein: CASSTRPGTGLATNTGELFF
CDR3 DNA: TGTGCCAGCAGCACTCGTCCCGGGACAGGGTTGGCGACGAACACCGGGGAGCTGTTTTTT
V gene: TRBV7-9
D gene: TRBD1
J gene: TRBJ2-2
clone size: NA

CDR3 protein: CASSLVGGTSKYQETQYF
CDR3 DNA: TGTGCCAGCAGCTTAGTTGGGGGGACCTCCAAATACCAAGAGACCCAGTACTTC
V gene: TRBV7-3
D gene: NA
J gene: TRBJ2-5
clone size: NA

CDR3 protein: CASSLDRGSYYEQYF
CDR3 DNA: TGTGCCAGCTCACTAGACAGGGGAAGTTACTACGAGCAGTACTTC
V gene: TRBV18
D gene: TRBD1
J gene: TRBJ2-7
clone size: few

CDR3 protein: CASSLRLGGATSPGAQFF
CDR3 DNA: TGTGCCAGCAGCTTACGGCTTGGGGGTGCTACTAGCCCCGGAGCGCAGTTCTTC
V gene: TRBV11-1
D gene: NA
J gene: TRBJ2-1
clone size: few

CDR3 protein: CATSDLLNEQFF
CDR3 DNA: TGTGCCACCAGTGATTTACTGAATGAGCAGTTCTTC
V gene: TRBV24-1
D gene: NA
J gene: TRBJ2-1
clone size: few

CDR3 protein: CAGPEGQNYGYTF
CDR3 DNA: TGTGCCGGCCCCGAGGGACAGAACTATGGCTACACCTTC
V gene: TRBV2
D gene: TRBD1
J gene: TRBJ1-2
clone size: NA

CDR3 protein: CASSYTRSGANVLTF
CDR3 DNA: TGTGCCAGCAGTTACACTCGTTCAGGGGCCAACGTCCTGACTTTC
V gene: TRBV6-6
D gene: NA
J gene: TRBJ2-6
clone size: few

CDR3 protein: CASSDTGRIETQYF
CDR3 DNA: TGTGCCAGCAGCGACACTGGACGAATCGAGACCCAGTACTTC
V gene: TRBV7-6
D gene: NA
J gene: TRBJ2-5
clone size: NA

CDR3 protein: CASSWGAGPQETQYF
CDR3 DNA: TGCGCCAGCAGCTGGGGCGCGGGGCCTCAAGAGACCCAGTACTTC
V gene: TRBV5-1
D gene: NA
J gene: TRBJ2-5
clone size: NA

CDR3 protein: CSARGDRGRGDTQYF
CDR3 DNA: TGCAGTGCTAGAGGAGACAGGGGGCGAGGGGATACGCAGTATTTT
V gene: TRBV20-1
D gene: TRBD1
J gene: TRBJ2-3
clone size: NA

CDR3 protein: CANSLRRGLAGFRETQYF
CDR3 DNA: TGTGCCAACAGCTTAAGGCGGGGACTAGCGGGATTTAGAGAGACCCAGTACTTC
V gene: TRBV7-2
D gene: TRBD2
J gene: TRBJ2-5
clone size: NA

CDR3 protein: CASRRTSGPYEQYF
CDR3 DNA: TGTGCCAGCAGAAGGACTAGCGGGCCCTACGAGCAGTACTTC
V gene: TRBV7-2
D gene: TRBD2
J gene: TRBJ2-7
clone size: NA

CDR3 protein: CASSLTTGDYEQYF
CDR3 DNA: TGTGCCAGCTCCCTCACGACAGGGGACTACGAGCAGTACTTC
V gene: TRBV18
D gene: TRBD1
J gene: TRBJ2-7
clone size: NA

CDR3 protein: CASSDTSVSPRETQYF
CDR3 DNA: TGTGCCAGCAGCGATACTAGCGTCTCCCCTCGGGAGACCCAGTACTTC
V gene: TRBV4-2
D gene: TRBD2
J gene: TRBJ2-5
clone size: NA

CDR3 protein: CSVEDLPEAPGSTDTQYF
CDR3 DNA: TGCAGCGTTGAAGATCTTCCGGAGGCCCCGGGTAGCACAGATACGCAGTATTTT
V gene: TRBV29-1
D gene: NA
J gene: TRBJ2-3
clone size: NA

CDR3 protein: CASSKLSTRYNSPLHF
CDR3 DNA: TGTGCCAGCAGTAAACTCTCGACACGCTATAATTCACCCCTCCACTTT
V gene: TRBV6-6
D gene: NA
J gene: TRBJ1-6
clone size: few

CDR3 protein: CASSSAGTGGYSNQPQHF
CDR3 DNA: TGTGCCAGCAGTTCCGCCGGGACAGGGGGCTATAGCAATCAGCCCCAGCATTTT
V gene: TRBV27
D gene: TRBD1
J gene: TRBJ1-5
clone size: NA

CDR3 protein: CAWSVLTFKQFF
CDR3 DNA: TGTGCCTGGAGTGTACTGACTTTCAAGCAGTTCTTC
V gene: TRBV30
D gene: NA
J gene: TRBJ2-1
clone size: NA

CDR3 protein: CASSPSRVEQFF
CDR3 DNA: TGCGCCAGCAGCCCCAGTCGGGTTGAGCAGTTCTTC
V gene: TRBV4-1
D gene: NA
J gene: TRBJ2-1
clone size: many

CDR3 protein: CASSTGQGGNTQYF
CDR3 DNA: TGTGCCAGCAGCACAGGACAGGGAGGGAATACGCAGTATTTT
V gene: TRBV7-9
D gene: NA
J gene: TRBJ2-3
clone size: few

CDR3 protein: CSAREASEQYF
CDR3 DNA: TGCAGTGCTAGAGAGGCAAGCGAGCAGTACTTC
V gene: TRBV20-1
D gene: NA
J gene: TRBJ2-7
clone size: few

CDR3 protein: CAWNVGRYEQYF
CDR3 DNA: TGTGCCTGGAATGTAGGGCGCTACGAGCAGTACTTC
V gene: TRBV30
D gene: NA
J gene: TRBJ2-7
clone size: many

CDR3 protein: CASSSHNYGYTF
CDR3 DNA: TGTGCCAGCAGTTCACATAACTATGGCTACACCTTC
V gene: TRBV28
D gene: NA
J gene: TRBJ1-2
clone size: NA

CDR3 protein: CATSTGPSDEQYF
CDR3 DNA: TGTGCCACCAGCACGGGTCCCTCGGACGAGCAGTACTTC
V gene: TRBV15
D gene: NA
J gene: TRBJ2-7
clone size: few

CDR3 protein: CASSPGTGEGSTEAFF
CDR3 DNA: TGTGCCAGCAGCCCCGGGACAGGGGAAGGAAGCACTGAAGCTTTCTTT
V gene: TRBV28
D gene: TRBD1
J gene: TRBJ1-1
clone size: NA

CDR3 protein: CASSFDRTQHF
CDR3 DNA: TGTGCCAGCAGTTTTGACCGGACCCAGCATTTT
V gene: TRBV12-3/TRBV12-4
D gene: NA
J gene: TRBJ1-5
clone size: NA

CDR3 protein: CAGSLDLGFDTYNEQFF
CDR3 DNA: TGTGCCGGCAGCCTGGACTTGGGCTTTGACACCTACAATGAGCAGTTCTTC
V gene: TRBV6-1
D gene: NA
J gene: TRBJ2-1
clone size: NA

CDR3 protein: CASSLTQGREKLFF
CDR3 DNA: TGTGCCAGCAGTTTGACCCAGGGAAGGGAAAAACTGTTTTTT
V gene: TRBV28
D gene: NA
J gene: TRBJ1-4
clone size: NA

CDR3 protein: CAWSGGVSYNEQFF
CDR3 DNA: TGTGCCTGGAGTGGGGGGGTTTCCTACAATGAGCAGTTCTTC
V gene: TRBV30
D gene: NA
J gene: TRBJ2-1
clone size: NA

CDR3 protein: CATSPGLQGGLPGANVLTF
CDR3 DNA: TGTGCCACCAGTCCCGGGTTACAGGGAGGTTTACCTGGGGCCAACGTCCTGACTTTC
V gene: TRBV15
D gene: NA
J gene: TRBJ2-6
clone size: NA

CDR3 protein: CASSSQTSRRGETQYF
CDR3 DNA: TGTGCCAGCAGTTCCCAGACTAGCCGACGAGGGGAGACCCAGTACTTC
V gene: TRBV28
D gene: TRBD2
J gene: TRBJ2-5
clone size: NA

CDR3 protein: CAIRGIGGASYNEQFF
CDR3 DNA: TGTGCCATCAGGGGAATCGGGGGCGCTTCCTACAATGAGCAGTTCTTC
V gene: TRBV10-3
D gene: NA
J gene: TRBJ2-1
clone size: few